These 28 T cell receptor beta chains originate from one sample sequenced in a study of blood T cell repertoires in COVID-19. Assay used: immunoSEQ multiplex PCR; TCRdb lists only in-frame clones, some missing. This table holds 150,000 to 200,000 clones, roughly 85% found once. Input material: PBMCs or T cells enriched from blood (not recorded which). These receptors were obtained from a woman aged 18-29 years who had recovered from COVID-19.

The J gene is TRBJ1-1, the V gene TRBV28; D unresolved. V was clipped by 5 bases and J by 1 base, with 8 bases between them. Germline-derived CDR1 and CDR2 are MDHEN and SYDVKM. The CDR3 totals 13 residues. CDR3 amino acids: CASSTRWNTEAFF. The CDR3 coding sequence is TGTGCCAGCAGTACTCGTTGGAACACTGAAGCTTTCTTT.

This chain joins TRBV16 and TRBJ1-2; a possible D gene is TRBD1 (5 bases). The CDR3 covers 15 residues. From germline, CDR1 is KGHSY and CDR2 FQNENV. Trimming cost V 2 bases and J 3 bases, with 13 bases left between them. CDR3 sequence reads: CASSQPTGEDYGYTF. CDR3 in DNA: TGTGCCAGCAGCCAACCGACGGGGGAAGACTATGGCTACACCTTC.

V usage is TRBV29-1 and J usage is TRBJ1-2; D remains ambiguous. The germline V and J ends were trimmed by 7 bases and 4 bases, with 16 bases remaining between them. Germline CDR1 and CDR2: SQVTM and ANQGSEA. The CDR3 contains 13 residues. CDR3 in amino acids: CSAAEVPLYGYTF. CDR3 nucleotides: TGCAGCGCAGCCGAGGTCCCGCTCTATGGCTACACCTTC.

The J gene is TRBJ1-2, the V gene TRBV6-1, with D hard to call. Germline lookup yields CDR1 MNHNS and CDR2 SASEGT. The germline V and J ends were trimmed by 7 bases and 2 bases, with 17 bases remaining between them. This CDR3 spans 15 amino acids. The CDR3 protein is CASIPDRDWNYGYTF. CDR3 bases: TGTGCCAGCATCCCAGACCGGGATTGGAACTATGGCTACACCTTC.

This chain connects TRBV28 to TRBJ1-1; D unresolved. The CDR3 contains 12 residues. Germline V gives CDR1 MDHEN, CDR2 SYDVKM. V was clipped by 2 bases and J by 8 bases, with 9 bases between them. In nucleotides, the CDR3 is TGTGCCAGCAGTTTACTTACCCGGGAAGCTTTCTTT. This codes for CASSLLTREAFF.

This clone is a singleton in its sample. The gene calls are TRBV29-1 and TRBJ2-7, with 11 bases lining up with TRBD2. Germline lookup yields CDR1 SQVTM and CDR2 ANQGSEA. The V segment lost 3 bases and the J segment 3 bases; nucleotides outside the gene matches: 4. This CDR3 contains 14 residues. This CDR3 is CSVDITSGGYEQYF. The CDR3, as DNA: TGCAGCGTTGATATAACTAGCGGGGGCTACGAGCAGTACTTC.

The gene calls are TRBV7-4 and TRBJ2-7; 7 nucleotides match TRBD1. Trimming removed 5 bases from V and 2 bases from J; junction bases left unmatched: 12. This CDR3 has 16 residues. CDR1 SGHVT and CDR2 SQSDAQ come from the germline V gene. The CDR3 sequence: CASSTASTGRPYEQYF. The CDR3 DNA reads TGTGCCAGCAGCACCGCTTCGACAGGGAGACCCTACGAGCAGTACTTC. The whole variable domain, remainder taken from reference TRBV7-4 and TRBJ2-7, is GAGVSQSPRYKVAKRGRDVALRCDSISGHVTLYWYRQTLGQGSEVLTYSQSDAQRDKSGRPSGRFSAERPERSVSTLKIQRTEQGDSAVYLCASSTASTGRPYEQYFGPGTRLTVT.

V gene TRBV6-4 combines with J gene TRBJ1-2, with D possibly matching TRBD1 (5 bases). The length of the CDR3 is 12 residues. CDR1 is MRHNA and CDR2 is SNTAGT in the germline V gene. V lost 5 bases and J lost 2, with 6 bases in between. CDR3: CASSRGNYGYTF. The CDR3 nucleotides read TGTGCCAGCAGTAGGGGCAACTATGGCTACACCTTC.

The rearrangement uses TRBV28 and TRBJ2-3; a weak D match, TRBD2 (7 bases). Germline V CDR1 and CDR2: MDHEN, SYDVKM. V lost 7 bases, J lost 4 bases, and 18 bases lay in between. The CDR3 is 15 amino acids. As DNA, the CDR3 is TGTGCCAGCAAGGGGTCGGGGGGCGCGGCAGATACGCAGTATTTT. It encodes CASKGSGGAADTQYF.

The gene calls are TRBV28 and TRBJ2-7, with D tentatively TRBD1 (6 bases). The CDR3 totals 16 residues. Trimming cost V 7 bases and J 7 bases, with 26 bases left between them. The germline gives CDR1 MDHEN, CDR2 SYDVKM. DNA of the CDR3: TGTGCCAGCACCCCCGCAGAACAGGGAACCCTTGGGGAGCAGTACTTC. Its translation is CASTPAEQGTLGEQYF.

The chain links TRBV7-6 to TRBJ1-5; TRBD1 aligns across 10 bases. The germline V gene has CDR1 SGHVS and CDR2 FNYEAQ. The junction had 2 bases not matched to a gene; V was cut back by 4 bases and J by 2 bases. This CDR3 spans 15 amino acids. The CDR3 region is CASSSGTGGNQPQHF. Here the CDR3 DNA reads TGTGCCAGCAGCTCCGGGACAGGGGGCAATCAGCCCCAGCATTTT.

This chain links TRBV7-9 with TRBJ1-1; the match to TRBD1 covers 9 bases. The ends lost 1 base at V and 1 base at J; junction bases unmatched: 4. The germline V gene has CDR1 SEHNR and CDR2 FQNEAQ (reference sequence). The CDR3 sequence is 16 residues long. The CDR3 nucleotides are TGTGCCAGCAGCTTAGATCCGGGACAGGGGAACACTGAAGCTTTCTTT. This sequence encodes CASSLDPGQGNTEAFF.

The V call is TRBV7-8, the J call TRBJ2-7, with TRBD1 as a possible D gene (6 bases). Germline CDR1 SGHVS, CDR2 FQNEAQ. Trimming shortened V by 5 bases and J by 4 bases, and 18 bases separated the two germline ends. This CDR3 has 15 amino acids. This CDR3 is CASSVFSGTYYEQYF. The CDR3 DNA is TGTGCCAGCAGCGTATTTTCCGGGACATATTACGAGCAGTACTTC.

The V and J genes are TRBV15 and TRBJ2-3; D possibly corresponds to TRBD2 (6 bases). Trimming stripped 0 bases from V and 2 bases from J, with 12 bases between. Germline CDR1 and CDR2: LNHNV and YYDKDF (reference sequence). There are 16 residues in the CDR3. CDR3 amino acids: CATSRDRTGATDTQYF. The CDR3 DNA reads TGTGCCACCAGCAGAGATCGGACGGGAGCCACAGATACGCAGTATTTT. The entire variable domain, with the rest obtained from reference TRBV15 and TRBJ2-3, is as follows: DAMVIQNPRYQVTQFGKPVTLSCSQTLNHNVMYWYQQKSSQAPKLLFHYYDKDFNNEADTPDNFQSRRPNTSFCFLDIRSPGLGDTAMYLCATSRDRTGATDTQYFGPGTRLTVL.

V usage is TRBV30 and J usage is TRBJ2-7; 8 positions match TRBD2. The CDR3 has 20 amino acids. Losses at the gene ends were 6 bases for V and 4 bases for J; bases not matched to a gene: 29. Per the germline V gene, CDR1 is GTSNPN and CDR2 is SVGIG (reference sequence). The CDR3 sequence is CACTGFQLLPRSGGEYEQYF. The CDR3 bases are TGTGCCTGCACTGGGTTTCAACTCTTACCAAGAAGCGGGGGAGAGTACGAGCAGTACTTC.

The rearrangement joins TRBV28 to TRBJ1-1; D is perhaps TRBD1 (5 bases). Germline V lookup: CDR1 MDHEN, CDR2 SYDVKM. V gave up 5 bases and J gave up 1 base, with 11 bases separating them. The CDR3 totals 14 residues. Written as DNA, the CDR3 is TGTGCCAGCAGTATGCCCGGACAGAACACTGAAGCTTTCTTT. Translating gives CASSMPGQNTEAFF.

The rearrangement joins TRBV6-5 to TRBJ2-1, with D possibly being TRBD2 (6 bases). The V end lost 2 bases, the J end lost 6 bases, and 11 bases lay between the germline ends. CDR1 is MNHEY, CDR2 SVGAGI, per germline. CDR3 size: 14 residues. The CDR3 loop is CASSYREAGNEQFF. CDR3 DNA sequence: TGTGCCAGCAGTTACAGGGAGGCCGGCAATGAGCAGTTCTTC.

The J gene is TRBJ2-2, the V gene TRBV14, with 9 bases matching TRBD2. CDR1 is SGHDN and CDR2 is FVKESK in the germline V gene. The CDR3 has 15 amino acids. V shed 7 bases and J 1 base; nucleotides not matched to a gene: 4. In DNA form, the CDR3 reads TGTGCCAGCAACCGGCGGGGGGGGAACACCGGGGAGCTGTTTTTT. Amino acid sequence: CASNRRGGNTGELFF.

This sequence joins TRBV6-5 and TRBJ1-1, with TRBD1 matching 11 bases. After removal of 2 bases from V and 4 bases from J, the junction contained 3 bases not matched to a gene. The CDR3 consists of 15 residues. Per germline, CDR1 MNHEY and CDR2 SVGAGI. The CDR3 region has the DNA TGTGCCAGCAGTTACGGTGGGACAGGGGGCACTGAAGCTTTCTTT. Translated: CASSYGGTGGTEAFF.

Concerning this clone itself: Relative to the germline gene, one junction end is altered; a read error may explain this. This sequence joins TRBV5-1 and TRBJ2-5, with 7 bases lining up with TRBD2. This CDR3 is 14 amino acids long. In germline, CDR1 is SGHRS, CDR2 YFSETQ. The CDR3, as DNA: TGCGCCAGCAGTTTGGGACTACAAGGGGAGACCCAGTACTTC. Its translation is CASSLGLQGETQYF.

This chain joins TRBV12-3 or TRBV12-4 and TRBJ1-2; D perhaps matches TRBD1 (5 bases). The V and J ends lost 1 base and 3 bases respectively, with 6 bases between them. This CDR3 is 13 amino acids long. CDR3 region: CASSLGQYYGYTF. DNA of the CDR3: TGTGCCAGCAGTTTAGGACAGTACTATGGCTACACCTTC.

This rearrangement joins TRBV15 to TRBJ1-5; no clear D gene. Germline V CDR1 and CDR2: LNHNV, YYDKDF (reference sequence). The CDR3 spans 12 residues. Trimming took off 2 bases at V and 5 bases at J, with 4 bases between the two ends. The CDR3 coding sequence is TGTGCCACCAGCAGATCGTATCAGCCCCAGCATTTT. It is translated as CATSRSYQPQHF.

CDR3 protein: CASSFRLAGVIDTQYF. Written as DNA, the CDR3 is TGTGCCAGCAGTTTTAGACTAGCGGGGGTAATTGATACGCAGTATTTT. The chain recombines TRBV27 with TRBJ2-3; 12 positions match TRBD2. From germline, CDR1 is MNHEY and CDR2 SMNVEV (reference sequence). This CDR3 has 16 amino acids. V lost 3 bases to trimming and J lost 6 bases; unmatched junction nucleotides: 7.

The CDR3 here is CASAGTSYTGELFF. The CDR3 DNA sequence: TGTGCCAGTGCCGGGACTAGCTACACCGGGGAGCTGTTTTTT. V is TRBV2 and J is TRBJ2-2; TRBD2 agrees at 9 bases. This CDR3 region has 14 residues. Germline V gene lookup returns CDR1 SNHLY and CDR2 FYNNEI. J was trimmed by 3 bases and V by 9 bases; bases with no gene match: 5.

The rearrangement links TRBV4-3 to TRBJ1-5; TRBD1 aligns across 8 bases. Trimming cost V 3 bases and J 6 bases; bases outside gene matches: 4. The CDR3 sequence is 14 residues long. The V gene's germline CDR1 is LGHNA and CDR2 YSLEER. The CDR3 DNA follows: TGCGCCAGCAGCCAGGACAGGGTCGGTCAGCCCCAGCATTTT. Its translation: CASSQDRVGQPQHF.

Regarding this clone: Other DNA sequences in the same sample also yield this CDR3. The chain has TRBV9 and TRBJ2-5; 7 bases are shared with TRBD2. Germline CDR1 reads SGDLS; CDR2 reads YYNGEE. The V segment lost 0 bases and the J segment 2 bases; nucleotides outside the gene matches: 1. This CDR3 is built from 14 residues. CDR3 sequence: CASSVAGGQETQYF. CDR3 coding DNA: TGTGCCAGCAGCGTAGCGGGGGGACAAGAGACCCAGTACTTC.

The genes are TRBV5-4 and TRBJ2-3, with 8 bases lining up with TRBD1. Looked up from germline, CDR1 is SGHNT and CDR2 is YYREEE (reference sequence). V lost 2 bases to trimming and J lost 0 bases; unmatched junction nucleotides: 5. CDR3 length: 16 residues. In nucleotides, the CDR3 is TGTGCCAGCAGCTTTGGACAGGGACGAAGCACAGATACGCAGTATTTT. Translating gives CASSFGQGRSTDTQYF.

This clone was seen only a few times. The J gene is TRBJ1-4, the V gene TRBV28; D is unclear. V dropped 6 bases and J dropped 5 bases, with 16 bases sitting between them. In germline, CDR1 is MDHEN, CDR2 SYDVKM. The CDR3 sequence is 15 residues long. CDR3 loop: CASSNPGSGNEKLFF. The CDR3 nucleotides read TGTGCCAGCAGCAATCCGGGGAGTGGAAATGAAAAACTGTTTTTT.